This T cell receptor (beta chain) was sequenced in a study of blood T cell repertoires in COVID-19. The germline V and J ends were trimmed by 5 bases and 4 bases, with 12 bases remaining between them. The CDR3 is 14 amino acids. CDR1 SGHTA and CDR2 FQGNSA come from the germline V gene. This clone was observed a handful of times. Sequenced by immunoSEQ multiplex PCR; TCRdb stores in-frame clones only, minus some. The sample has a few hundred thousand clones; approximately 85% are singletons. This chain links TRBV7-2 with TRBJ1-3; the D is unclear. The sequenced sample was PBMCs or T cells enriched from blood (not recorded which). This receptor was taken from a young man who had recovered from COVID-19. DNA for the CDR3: TGTGCCAGCAGCCTACAGAATGCCGGAAACACCATATATTTT. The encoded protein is CASSLQNAGNTIYF.